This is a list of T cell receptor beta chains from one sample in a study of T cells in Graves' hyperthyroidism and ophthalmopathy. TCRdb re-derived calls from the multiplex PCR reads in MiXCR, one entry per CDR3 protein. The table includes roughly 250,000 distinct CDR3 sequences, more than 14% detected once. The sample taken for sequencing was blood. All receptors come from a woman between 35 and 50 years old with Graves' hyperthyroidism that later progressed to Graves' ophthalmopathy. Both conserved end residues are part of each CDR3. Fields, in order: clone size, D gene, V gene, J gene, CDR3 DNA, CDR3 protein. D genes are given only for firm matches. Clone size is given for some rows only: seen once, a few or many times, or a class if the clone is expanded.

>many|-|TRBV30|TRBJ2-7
TGTGCCTGGAGTCCTCGACCCCTCATATACTACGAGCAGTACTTC
CAWSPRPLIYYEQYF
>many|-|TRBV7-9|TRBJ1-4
TGTGCCAGCAGCTTGCGTCCAGACTGGATAACTAATGAAAAACTGTTTTTT
CASSLRPDWITNEKLFF
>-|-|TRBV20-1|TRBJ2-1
TGCAGTGCTACCCCCGGGGTGGATGAGCAGTTCTTC
CSATPGVDEQFF
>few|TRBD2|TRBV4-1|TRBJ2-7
TGCGCCAGCAGCCAAGATCCACGGGAGGCATCCTACGAGCAGTACTTC
CASSQDPREASYEQYF
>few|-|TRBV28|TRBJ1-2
TGTGCCAGCAGTTTAGTACGGGACAAAGTATACTACACCTTC
CASSLVRDKVYYTF
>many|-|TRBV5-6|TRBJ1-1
TGTGCCAGCAGCTTGGGACCGAACACTGAAGCTTTCTTT
CASSLGPNTEAFF
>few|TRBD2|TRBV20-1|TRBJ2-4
TGCAGTGCTAGATGGAGGGGAGCGGGAGAGAACATTCAGTACTTC
CSARWRGAGENIQYF
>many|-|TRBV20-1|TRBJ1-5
TGCAGTGCTAGCCTCCACGGGACTGAGAGCAATCAGCCCCAGCATTTT
CSASLHGTESNQPQHF
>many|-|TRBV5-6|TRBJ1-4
TGTGCCAGCAGCTTGGTTCATACTAATGAAAAACTGTTTTTT
CASSLVHTNEKLFF
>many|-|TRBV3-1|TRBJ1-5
TGTGCCAGCAGCCATGGTCAGCGGGCTCAGCCCCAGCATTTT
CASSHGQRAQPQHF
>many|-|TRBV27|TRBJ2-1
TGTGCCAGCAGTACGGCAATCCGGGGGAGCCCCTACAATGAGCAGTTCTTC
CASSTAIRGSPYNEQFF
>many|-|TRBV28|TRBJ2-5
TGTGCCAGCAATACACAGGGAGAAGAGACCCAGTACTTC
CASNTQGEETQYF
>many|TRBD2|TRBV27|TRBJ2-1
TGTGCCAGCAGTCCCACTAGCGCTGGGGCTGAGCAGTTCTTC
CASSPTSAGAEQFF
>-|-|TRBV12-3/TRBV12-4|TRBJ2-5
TGTGCCAGCAGCCCAACGACACCCCGGGAGACCCAGTACTTC
CASSPTTPRETQYF
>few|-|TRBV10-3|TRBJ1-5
TGTGCCATCAGTGAGGGTCTAGGGAGAAGCAATCAGCCCCAGCATTTT
CAISEGLGRSNQPQHF
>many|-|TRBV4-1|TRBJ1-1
TGCGCCAGCAGCCAAGATGCGGGCATTAGAAAGAACACTGAAGCTTTCTTT
CASSQDAGIRKNTEAFF